This T cell receptor beta chain appears in the sequencing data of a study of early T cells in non-severe SARS-CoV-2 infection. Study-wide context: Chains were not paired, and sequencing was done on bulk RNA from unsorted whole blood. Study-wide points: Database matching using VDJdb favored anti-spike CD8 responses, with private and CD4 specificities left missing.

The CDR3 contains 15 residues. The V gene end was trimmed by 7 bases and the J gene end by 3 bases; junction bases not matched to a gene: 7. The germline V gene has CDR1 SNHLY and CDR2 FYNNEI. To note about this clonotype: Its antigen is unknown.

MiXCR, run by TCRdb on the 5' RACE reads, gives a single entry per CDR3 protein. The table has 80,000 to 95,000 distinct CDR3 sequences, approximately 15% seen once; the top ten hold around 1.5%. Sequencing input: whole blood. The rearrangement joins TRBV2 to TRBJ2-3, with TRBD2 matching over 10 bases. This receptor was taken from an adult who was a healthcare worker with PCR-confirmed SARS-CoV-2 infection or an uninfected control (not recorded which). The CDR3 DNA follows: TGTGCCAGCAAATTGGTGGGACTAGCGACAGATACGCAGTATTTT. Protein: CASKLVGLATDTQYF.